This TCR beta chain was sequenced in a study of cytotoxic CD8 clonotypes in ibrutinib-treated CLL. This clone came up once. What it recognizes is unknown. Study-wide points: Starting clonality was above that of age-matched healthy donors and tracked circulating CD8+ T-cell counts.

CDR3 length: 15 residues. The germline V and J ends were trimmed by 4 bases and 0 bases, with 12 bases remaining between them. Germline V gene sequence: CDR1 MDHEN, CDR2 SYDVKM. Method: immunoSEQ multiplex PCR; TCRdb's copy keeps in-frame clones and lacks some. The table shows some 200,000 clones, with over 60% occurring only once. The source is a human donor with chronic lymphocytic leukemia. V and J are TRBV28 and TRBJ1-2; the D gene is possibly TRBD1 (5 bases). The sample in question was PBMCs, obtained after 24 months of ibrutinib treatment. CDR3 nucleotides: TGTGCCAGCAGTTCTCCCCGGACACCTAACTATGGCTACACCTTC. This translates into CASSSPRTPNYGYTF.